The rows below give T cell receptor beta chains drawn from one sample of a study of cytomegalovirus exposure and HLA in healthy donors. Only in-frame clones appear in the TCRdb table, and some are missing; sequencing was by immunoSEQ multiplex PCR. The sample carries 140,000 to 150,000 clones, roughly 80% recorded once. What was sequenced was PBMCs. These TCRs come from a woman in her thirties or forties in good health and CMV-seropositive. Both conserved end residues are part of each CDR3. D genes are given only for firm matches. The size of a clone is reported for some rows only, either as once, few or many, or as a class for expanded clones.

j_call	v_call	d_call	clone_size	cdr3_aa	cdr3_nt
TRBJ1-2	TRBV2	TRBD1	NA	CASRTTGAYAYGYTF	TGTGCCAGCAGGACGACAGGGGCTTATGCCTATGGCTACACCTTC
TRBJ1-2	TRBV19	NA	NA	CASSPRGDGYTF	TGTGCCAGTAGTCCCCGGGGAGATGGCTACACCTTC
TRBJ2-7	TRBV29-1	NA	NA	CSARESYEQYF	TGCAGCGCCCGGGAGTCTTACGAGCAGTACTTC
TRBJ2-1	TRBV6-6	TRBD1	once	CASSQTGGSYNEQFF	TGTGCCAGCAGCCAAACAGGGGGCTCCTACAATGAGCAGTTCTTC
TRBJ2-5	TRBV11-3	NA	NA	CASSRGPAETQYF	TGTGCCAGCAGCAGAGGGCCTGCAGAGACCCAGTACTTC
TRBJ2-1	TRBV28	TRBD2	NA	CASSPSGPYNEQFF	TGTGCCAGCAGCCCTAGCGGGCCCTACAATGAGCAGTTCTTC
TRBJ1-2	TRBV19	TRBD1	NA	CASSIENLDRPNYGYTF	TGTGCCAGTAGTATAGAGAATCTGGACAGGCCTAACTATGGCTACACCTTC
TRBJ1-2	TRBV7-9	NA	NA	CASRGGQNNYGYTF	TGTGCCAGCCGCGGGGGGCAAAATAACTATGGCTACACCTTC
TRBJ1-4	TRBV4-2	NA	NA	CASSQALGGSTNEKLFF	TGTGCCAGCAGCCAAGCTCTGGGGGGTTCCACTAATGAAAAACTGTTTTTT
TRBJ1-2	TRBV19	NA	NA	CASSSPRGRIYGYTF	TGTGCCAGTAGTTCCCCCCGGGGAAGAATCTATGGCTACACCTTC
TRBJ1-5	TRBV5-1	TRBD1	NA	CASSAGTGENQPQHF	TGCGCCAGCAGCGCCGGGACAGGGGAGAATCAGCCCCAGCATTTT
TRBJ1-1	TRBV29-1	NA	NA	CSVQQGGGNTEAFF	TGCAGCGTTCAACAGGGAGGGGGGAACACTGAAGCTTTCTTT
TRBJ1-6	TRBV30	NA	NA	CAWGRGLNSPLHF	TGTGCCTGGGGGAGAGGGTTGAATTCACCCCTCCACTTT
TRBJ2-7	TRBV2	TRBD2	NA	CASSGLAGAEQYF	TGTGCCAGCAGTGGACTAGCGGGGGCCGAGCAGTACTTC
TRBJ1-1	TRBV5-6	NA	few	CASSRARVYTEAFF	TGTGCCAGCAGTCGAGCCAGGGTGTACACTGAAGCTTTCTTT
TRBJ1-1	TRBV18	NA	NA	CASSQLQANTEAFF	TGTGCCAGCTCACAGCTACAGGCGAACACTGAAGCTTTCTTT
TRBJ1-2	TRBV29-1	TRBD1	few	CSVVQGQNGYTF	TGCAGCGTTGTACAGGGACAGAATGGCTACACCTTC
TRBJ2-7	TRBV11-2	NA	NA	CASSPGPEGSYEQYF	TGTGCCAGCAGCCCTGGTCCGGAGGGCTCCTACGAGCAGTACTTC
TRBJ2-7	TRBV2	NA	NA	CASSSLASSSYEQYF	TGTGCCAGCAGCTCACTAGCCTCTAGCTCCTACGAGCAGTACTTC
TRBJ1-5	TRBV9	NA	NA	CASSTGQSNQPQHF	TGTGCCAGCAGCACAGGACAAAGCAATCAGCCCCAGCATTTT
TRBJ2-7	TRBV2	TRBD1	NA	CASGTGTHEQYF	TGTGCCAGCGGGACAGGGACTCACGAGCAGTACTTC
TRBJ1-6	TRBV7-9	TRBD1	NA	CASSLEGANSPLHF	TGTGCCAGCAGCCTAGAGGGGGCTAATTCACCCCTCCACTTT
TRBJ1-1	TRBV5-1	TRBD1	NA	CASSLAAGTGREAFF	TGCGCCAGCAGCTTGGCCGCCGGGACAGGGCGGGAAGCTTTCTTT